The 20 T cell receptor beta chains reported below all come from one sample, sequenced in a study of blood T cell repertoires in COVID-19. Repertoires were generated with immunoSEQ multiplex PCR, while TCRdb's copy carries only in-frame clones and drops some. The data contain roughly 120,000 clones, roughly 80% of them singletons. Sequencing was carried out using peripheral blood. The receptors stem from a man aged 65-85 years with acute or convalescent COVID-19.

The gene calls are TRBV30 and TRBJ2-7, with a weak D call TRBD2 (5 bases). Trimming took 0 bases from V and 2 from J, leaving 14 bases between them. CDR1 and CDR2 from the germline V gene are GTSNPN and SVGIG (reference sequence). The CDR3 runs to 15 residues. Here the CDR3 DNA reads TGTGCCTGGAGTGTTCCTAGCCGTCTTCCCTACGAGCAGTACTTC. Protein product: CAWSVPSRLPYEQYF.

The chain is built from TRBV11-3 and TRBJ2-7; 14 bases agree with TRBD2. Germline V CDR1 and CDR2: SGHNT, YENEEA. The CDR3 has 16 residues. Trimming cost V 5 bases and J 6 bases; bases outside gene matches: 9. The CDR3 is CASSKPGTSGRGEQYF. CDR3 coding DNA: TGTGCCAGCAGCAAACCCGGGACTAGCGGGAGAGGCGAGCAGTACTTC.

V usage is TRBV13 and J usage is TRBJ1-3; D possibly corresponds to TRBD1 (5 bases). The germline V gene encodes CDR1 PRHDT and CDR2 FYEKMQ (reference sequence). V lost 1 base and J 2 bases, leaving 12 bases between the germline ends. The CDR3 has 16 residues. The CDR3 nucleotides read TGTGCCAGCAGCTTAGAAGGGGATAAGGCTGGAAACACCATATATTTT. It specifies CASSLEGDKAGNTIYF.

This clone appeared a single time. The chain is built from TRBV5-1 and TRBJ2-5; 9 nucleotides line up with TRBD1. The CDR3 covers 15 residues. V lost 2 bases to trimming and J lost 2 bases; unmatched junction nucleotides: 4. Per germline, CDR1 SGHRS and CDR2 YFSETQ. CDR3 nucleotide sequence: TGCGCCAGCAGCTTCGAAGGGACAGGGCAAGAGACCCAGTACTTC. This gives the protein CASSFEGTGQETQYF. The full variable domain, its missing parts supplied by reference TRBV5-1 and TRBJ2-5, is KAGVTQTPRYLIKTRGQQVTLSCSPISGHRSVSWYQQTPGQGLQFLFEYFSETQRNKGNFPGRFSGRQFSNSRSEMNVSTLELGDSALYLCASSFEGTGQETQYFGPGTRLLVL.

This chain links TRBV28 with TRBJ2-3, with D possibly matching TRBD1 (5 bases). Germline values: CDR1 MDHEN, CDR2 SYDVKM. The CDR3 covers 16 residues. Trimming took 7 bases from V and 0 from J, leaving 17 bases between them. Written as DNA, the CDR3 is TGTGCCAGCACCACAAGGGTAAAGGGGAGCACAGATACGCAGTATTTT. Protein product: CASTTRVKGSTDTQYF.

J is TRBJ2-7 and V is TRBV24-1, with D possibly being TRBD1 (5 bases). V lost 2 bases, J lost 3 bases, and 10 bases lay in between. The CDR3 is made up of 14 amino acids. Germline loops: CDR1 KGHDR, CDR2 SFDVKD. CDR3 amino acids: CATSDSQGRYEQYF. The CDR3 coding sequence is TGTGCCACCAGTGATTCCCAGGGTCGCTACGAGCAGTACTTC.

The chain combines TRBV7-8 with TRBJ2-2; 8 nucleotides match TRBD2. Trimming took 7 bases from V and 0 from J; bases not matched to a gene: 7. CDR1 and CDR2 from the germline V gene are SGHVS and FQNEAQ. This CDR3 region has 16 residues. The CDR3, as DNA: TGTGCCAGCAACCGACTGACTAGCGCGAACACCGGGGAGCTGTTTTTT. This gives the protein CASNRLTSANTGELFF.

The rearrangement uses TRBV5-1 and TRBJ1-1; TRBD1 might be the D (5 bases). The CDR3 has 14 amino acids. With 1 base removed from V and 3 bases from J, the gap between germline ends came to 10 bases. Germline CDR1 and CDR2: SGHRS and YFSETQ. CDR3: CASSLKGADTEAFF. The CDR3 DNA reads TGCGCCAGCAGCTTGAAAGGGGCGGACACTGAAGCTTTCTTT.

V usage is TRBV6-5 and J usage is TRBJ2-7; TRBD1 is a possible D gene (5 bases). Germline CDR1 reads MNHEY; CDR2 reads SVGAGI. Trimming cost V 4 bases and J 3 bases, with 19 bases left between them. The CDR3 covers 16 residues. The CDR3 spells CASSSTSGNSFYEQYF. DNA of the CDR3: TGTGCCAGCAGTTCGACCTCAGGGAACAGTTTCTACGAGCAGTACTTC.

The chain uses TRBV5-1 and TRBJ1-5; D perhaps matches TRBD1 (6 bases). Germline CDR1 SGHRS, CDR2 YFSETQ. This CDR3 has 15 residues. Trimming removed 2 bases at V and 7 bases at J, with 16 bases between. The CDR3 spells CASSFPPNRVQPQHF. In DNA, the CDR3 is TGCGCCAGCAGCTTCCCCCCCAACAGGGTGCAGCCCCAGCATTTT.

The V and J genes are TRBV29-1 and TRBJ1-1; TRBD1 matches 9 bases. Germline loops: CDR1 SQVTM, CDR2 ANQGSEA. V lost 7 bases, J lost 4 bases, and 13 bases stayed unmatched. The CDR3 extends over 15 amino acids. The CDR3 reads CSAVRDRAGGTEAFF. The CDR3 nucleotides are TGCAGCGCTGTCCGGGACAGGGCGGGAGGCACTGAAGCTTTCTTT. The variable domain in full, completed from reference TRBV29-1 and TRBJ1-1, reads SAVISQKPSRDICQRGTSLTIQCQVDSQVTMMFWYRQQPGQSLTLIATANQGSEATYESGFVIDKFPISRPNLTFSTLTVSNMSPEDSSIYLCSAVRDRAGGTEAFFGQGTRLTVV.

The CDR3 here is CASRYPYLLLAYGYTF. The DNA of the CDR3 is TGTGCCAGCAGGTACCCGTACCTCCTACTAGCCTATGGCTACACCTTC. J is TRBJ1-2 and V is TRBV6-5; D gene ambiguous. CDR3 length: 16 residues. V was cut by 6 bases and J by 4 bases, with 21 bases left in between. The V gene's germline CDR1 is MNHEY and CDR2 SVGAGI.

V usage is TRBV11-2 and J usage is TRBJ2-7; 7 nucleotides match TRBD1. V shed 5 bases and J 9 bases; nucleotides not matched to a gene: 22. CDR1 is SGHAT, CDR2 FQNNGV, per germline. This CDR3 has 17 amino acids. CDR3 sequence (DNA): TGTGCCAGCAGCCTTGCTGGGACAGAACCCCATATGTCCGGGCAGTACTTC. Translating it yields CASSLAGTEPHMSGQYF.

V and J are TRBV5-4 and TRBJ1-5; TRBD1 matches 9 bases. The germline V gene has CDR1 SGHNT and CDR2 YYREEE (reference sequence). Trimming took 5 bases from V and 4 from J; bases not matched to a gene: 7. This CDR3 region has 15 residues. The CDR3 DNA reads as TGTGCCAGCAGTGCCGGGACAGGGTTAAATCAGCCCCAGCATTTT. This encodes CASSAGTGLNQPQHF.

This clone was picked up one time. The rearrangement links TRBV27 to TRBJ1-1; TRBD1 is a possible D gene (5 bases). Trimming left V 9 bases short and J 6 bases short, with 20 bases between. Germline CDR1 reads MNHEY; CDR2 reads SMNVEV (reference sequence). This CDR3 spans 14 amino acids. CDR3: CASQGGIEDPEAFF. The CDR3 DNA is TGTGCCAGTCAGGGAGGGATAGAAGACCCTGAAGCTTTCTTT.

This clone was seen a handful of times. The V gene is TRBV7-8, the J gene TRBJ1-4; 12 positions agree with TRBD1. The CDR3 covers 15 residues. Trimming took 4 bases from V and 8 from J; bases not matched to a gene: 5. Germline loops: CDR1 SGHVS, CDR2 FQNEAQ. DNA of the CDR3: TGTGCCAGCAGCTGGGACAGGGGGCAAAACGAAAAACTGTTTTTT. Protein: CASSWDRGQNEKLFF.

In DNA, the CDR3 is TGTGCCACCAGCAGCGCGGGACAGGGAGGCGAGCAGTACTTC. Translating gives CATSSAGQGGEQYF. The genes are TRBV15 and TRBJ2-7; 9 positions match TRBD1. The V gene end was trimmed by 3 bases and the J gene end by 6 bases; junction bases not matched to a gene: 6. Germline V gene lookup returns CDR1 LNHNV and CDR2 YYDKDF (reference sequence). The CDR3 contains 14 residues.

The rearrangement uses TRBV2 and TRBJ2-3; a possible D gene is TRBD1 (6 bases). The V and J ends lost 1 base and 6 bases respectively, with 14 bases between them. This CDR3 contains 15 residues. Germline V CDR1 and CDR2: SNHLY, FYNNEI. Here the CDR3 DNA reads TGTGCCAGCAGTGAAGGGGGGCAGGTAGGGGATACGCAGTATTTT. Translated, it gives CASSEGGQVGDTQYF.

The sample holds a few counts of this clone. J is TRBJ2-1 and V is TRBV5-1; 7 bases line up with TRBD1. CDR3 length: 15 residues. Germline V gene sequence: CDR1 SGHRS, CDR2 YFSETQ. V shed 4 bases, J shed 3 bases, and the junction held 7 bases outside the gene matches. CDR3 coding DNA: TGCGCCAGCAGCGTATCGGGACAGTTCTACAATGAGCAGTTCTTC. Encoded protein: CASSVSGQFYNEQFF.

The CDR3 DNA reads as TGTGCCAGCAGGGCAGGGTCGGACACCGGGGAGCTGTTTTTT. Residues: CASRAGSDTGELFF. This chain links TRBV6-4 with TRBJ2-2; D may be TRBD1 (5 bases). The CDR3 is 14 amino acids. Deletions cut 6 bases from V and 3 bases from J, with 11 bases between. Germline CDR1 reads MRHNA; CDR2 reads SNTAGT.